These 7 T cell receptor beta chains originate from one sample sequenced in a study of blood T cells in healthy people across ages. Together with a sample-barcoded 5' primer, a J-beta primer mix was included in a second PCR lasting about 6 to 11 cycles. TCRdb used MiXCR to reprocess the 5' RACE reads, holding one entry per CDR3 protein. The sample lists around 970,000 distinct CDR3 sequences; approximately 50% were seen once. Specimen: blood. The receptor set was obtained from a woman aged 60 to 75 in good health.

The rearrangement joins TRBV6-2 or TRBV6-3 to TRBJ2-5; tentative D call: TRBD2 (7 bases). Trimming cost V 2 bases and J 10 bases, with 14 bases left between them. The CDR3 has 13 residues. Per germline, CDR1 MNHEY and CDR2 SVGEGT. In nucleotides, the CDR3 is TGTGCCAGCAGTTACCCTCGCGGGGGCGGCCAGTACTTC. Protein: CASSYPRGGGQYF.

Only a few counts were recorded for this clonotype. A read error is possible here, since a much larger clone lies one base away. The CDR3 spells CSPLGRQENYNEQYF. In DNA, the CDR3 is TGCAGTCCGCTCGGCAGGCAGGAGAACTACAATGAGCAGTACTTC. The chain combines TRBV20-1 with TRBJ2-5; D ambiguous. The CDR3 length is 15 residues. Trimming took 8 bases from V and 11 from J, leaving 30 bases between them. The germline V gene encodes CDR1 DFQATT and CDR2 SNEGSKA (reference sequence).

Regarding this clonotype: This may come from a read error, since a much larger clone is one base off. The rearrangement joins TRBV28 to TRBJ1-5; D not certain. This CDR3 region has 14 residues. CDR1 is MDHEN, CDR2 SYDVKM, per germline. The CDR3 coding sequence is TGTGCCAGCAGTGTCTCCGATAGCAATCAGCCCCGGCATTTT. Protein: CASSVSDSNQPRHF.

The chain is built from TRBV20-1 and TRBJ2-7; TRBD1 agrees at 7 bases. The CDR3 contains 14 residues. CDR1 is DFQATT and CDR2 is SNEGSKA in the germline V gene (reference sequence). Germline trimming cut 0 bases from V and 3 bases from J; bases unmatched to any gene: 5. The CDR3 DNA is TGCAGTGCTAGAGACCGGGACAGTCTCTACGAGCAGTACTTC. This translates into CSARDRDSLYEQYF.

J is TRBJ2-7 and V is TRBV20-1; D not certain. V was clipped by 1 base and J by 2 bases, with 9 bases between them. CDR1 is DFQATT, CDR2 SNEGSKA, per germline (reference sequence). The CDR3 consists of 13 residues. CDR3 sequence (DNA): TGCAGTGCTAGAGGGTTAACGGCCTACGAGCAGTACTTC. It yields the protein CSARGLTAYEQYF.

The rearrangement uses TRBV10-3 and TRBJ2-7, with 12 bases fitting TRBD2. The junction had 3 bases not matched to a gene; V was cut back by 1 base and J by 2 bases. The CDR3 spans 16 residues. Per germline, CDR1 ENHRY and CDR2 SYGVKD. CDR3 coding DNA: TGTGCCATCAGTGAGTGGACTAGCGGGATTCCCTACGAGCAGTACTTC. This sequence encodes CAISEWTSGIPYEQYF.

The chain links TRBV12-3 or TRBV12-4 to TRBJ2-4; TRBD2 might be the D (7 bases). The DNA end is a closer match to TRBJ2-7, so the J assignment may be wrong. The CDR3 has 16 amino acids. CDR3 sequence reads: CASSLSGGRPTYEQYF. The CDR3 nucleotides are TGTGCCAGCAGTTTGTCGGGGGGCCGACCGACCTACGAGCAGTACTTC.